The T cell receptor (beta chain) described here comes from a study of PD-1 blockade in classical Hodgkin lymphoma. TCRdb's copy holds only in-frame clones and misses some; the assay was immunoSEQ multiplex PCR. The sample consists of 40,000 to 65,000 clones, roughly 80% of them appearing once. Per the germline V gene, CDR1 is SNHLY and CDR2 is FYNNEI. Trimming cost V 6 bases and J 0 bases, with 5 bases left between them. The CDR3 runs to 13 residues. Every patient was affected by relapse after autologous stem cell transplantation, while exposure to brentuximab vedotin was not uniform. Specimen: peripheral blood mononuclear cells (PBMCs), collected at baseline. The clonotype originates from a human donor with classical Hodgkin lymphoma. The chain couples TRBV2 to TRBJ2-2; the D is unclear. CDR3 sequence (DNA): TGTGCCAGCAGGTCTTCGAACACCGGGGAGCTGTTTTTT. Protein product: CASRSSNTGELFF.